This TCR beta chain derives from a study of beta chain features in type 1 diabetes. The overall study: Cell yields, gender and age were similar in healthy donors and patients. Investigators examined around 98 million sorted cells across all samples.

J gave up 9 bases and V 7 bases, and 18 bases lay outside the gene matches. The CDR3 extends over 14 amino acids. Per the germline V gene, CDR1 is GTSNPN and CDR2 is SVGIG (reference sequence). General study points: Whether TCRB rearrangement is influenced by HLA type went unresolved here.

Note on this clone: Its antigen is unidentified.

What was sequenced were expressed TCRB transcripts, since all of the isolated RNA had been reverse transcribed. This table comes from immunoSEQ multiplex PCR, and its TCRdb copy is limited to in-frame clones, with some not included. Among around 430,000 clones listed, around 30% were seen once. Cell sorting via CD45RO/CCR7/CD25/CD127/CD95/CD27 was performed to obtain CD4+ naive, central memory, regulatory and stem cell-like memory cells. The V gene is TRBV30, the J gene TRBJ2-7; 7 bases line up with TRBD1. This TCR was recovered from a young man in good health. The material sequenced was naive CD4+ T cells from blood. The DNA for the CDR3 is TGTGCCTACCGACCAGAGGGGGCCGGACTTGGGCAGTACTTC. This gives the protein CAYRPEGAGLGQYF. Based on the CDR3 plus reference TRBV30 and TRBJ2-7, the full variable domain is SQTIHQWPATLVQPVGSPLSLECTVEGTSNPNLYWYRQAAGRGLQLLFYSVGIGQISSEVPQNLSASRPQDRQFILSSKKLLLSDSGFYLCAYRPEGAGLGQYFGPGTRLTVT.